The 28 T cell receptor beta chains in this list originate from one sample, sequenced in a study of blood T cell repertoires in COVID-19. Sequenced by immunoSEQ multiplex PCR; TCRdb stores in-frame clones only, minus some. The sample lists around 270,000 clones; over 75% were seen once. Sequencing used peripheral blood. The receptors shown here come from a human donor with COVID-19, enrolled during active disease. The donor label of this sample is uncertain.

The chain couples TRBV19 to TRBJ1-2; D unresolved. CDR3 length equals 12 residues. Per the germline V gene, CDR1 is LNHDA and CDR2 is SQIVND (reference sequence). V was cut by 10 bases and J by 2 bases, with 11 bases left in between. The CDR3 nucleotides read TGTGCCACCAGCGGTATCAACTATGGCTACACCTTC. It encodes CATSGINYGYTF. The full variable domain, with the rest looked up from reference TRBV19 and TRBJ1-2, is DGGITQSPKYLFRKEGQNVTLSCEQNLNHDAMYWYRQDPGQGLRLIYYSQIVNDFQKGDIAEGYSVSREKKESFPLTVTSAQKNPTAFYLCATSGINYGYTFGSGTRLTVV.

This chain uses TRBV27 with TRBJ1-2; 8 nucleotides align to TRBD1. This CDR3 is built from 17 residues. After removal of 6 bases from V and 8 bases from J, the junction contained 20 bases not matched to a gene. Germline loops: CDR1 MNHEY, CDR2 SMNVEV (reference sequence). In DNA form, the CDR3 reads TGTGCCAGCAGCGCTACGATCCGGGACAGGTGGGCCGTAGGCTACACCTTC. As protein: CASSATIRDRWAVGYTF.

The chain recombines TRBV4-3 with TRBJ2-4, with D tentatively TRBD1 (6 bases). The V gene lost 4 bases and the J gene lost 12 bases, with 13 bases spanning the gap. The CDR3 has 12 residues. Germline V gives CDR1 LGHNA, CDR2 YSLEER. The DNA for the CDR3 is TGCGCCAGCAGCCTATCCGGGACACCTCAGTACTTC. It yields the protein CASSLSGTPQYF.

The chain carries TRBV18 and TRBJ1-2; D possibly corresponds to TRBD1 (6 bases). The germline V gene has CDR1 KGHSH and CDR2 LQKENI. The CDR3 extends over 15 amino acids. Trimming took off 3 bases at V and 2 bases at J, with 13 bases between the two ends. DNA for the CDR3: TGTGCCAGCTCACCCCTCGAGGGGGTAAACTATGGCTACACCTTC. Amino acids: CASSPLEGVNYGYTF.

The rearrangement links TRBV5-1 to TRBJ1-2; TRBD1 aligns across 10 bases. Germline CDR1 reads SGHRS; CDR2 reads YFSETQ. The CDR3 has 14 residues. V shed 4 bases and J 8 bases; nucleotides not matched to a gene: 8. The CDR3: CASSAGTGERGYTF. The CDR3 coding sequence is TGCGCCAGCAGCGCGGGGACAGGGGAACGGGGCTACACCTTC.

J is TRBJ1-1 and V is TRBV4-1; D remains ambiguous. This CDR3 region has 15 residues. The germline CDR1 and CDR2 sequences are MGHRA and YSYEKL. V dropped 1 base and J dropped 1 base, with 10 bases sitting between them. CDR3 bases: TGCGCCAGCAGCCAAGTCGGGAAGGGGAACACTGAAGCTTTCTTT. Translation: CASSQVGKGNTEAFF.

The chain couples TRBV27 to TRBJ2-2, with 10 positions matching TRBD1. This CDR3 is built from 16 residues. The trim removed 2 bases at V and 2 bases at J, leaving 2 bases unmatched. Per the germline V gene, CDR1 is MNHEY and CDR2 is SMNVEV (reference sequence). CDR3 loop: CASSLGTGVNTGELFF. CDR3 nucleotide sequence: TGTGCCAGCAGTTTAGGGACAGGGGTTAACACCGGGGAGCTGTTTTTT.

This clone was counted a single time. The chain links TRBV9 to TRBJ1-2, with D possibly matching TRBD1 (6 bases). The CDR3 has 16 amino acids. Germline V gives CDR1 SGDLS, CDR2 YYNGEE. Trimming removed 4 bases from V and 6 bases from J, with 22 bases in between. CDR3 region: CASSPPGGALVNGYTF. The CDR3 DNA sequence: TGTGCCAGCAGCCCCCCTGGGGGGGCGCTTGTGAATGGCTACACCTTC.

V and J are TRBV23-1 and TRBJ1-4, with D perhaps matching TRBD1 (6 bases). TRBV23-1 is an open reading frame, and its role is uncertain. V lost 0 bases and J lost 3, with 11 bases in between. This CDR3 has 16 residues. The CDR3 region is CASSQSSGGPNEKLFF. CDR3 bases: TGCGCCAGCAGTCAATCGTCGGGGGGCCCTAATGAAAAACTGTTTTTT.

This chain joins TRBV7-9 and TRBJ2-5; 7 nucleotides line up with TRBD1. Germline V gives CDR1 SEHNR, CDR2 FQNEAQ (reference sequence). The J segment lost 3 bases and the V segment lost 6 bases, leaving 16 bases of the junction unmatched. This CDR3 is built from 17 residues. The CDR3 reads CASRAYFSGDSKETQYF. The CDR3 DNA follows: TGTGCCAGCAGGGCCTATTTTAGTGGGGACAGCAAAGAGACCCAGTACTTC.

In the case of this clone: The same CDR3 also results from other DNA sequences found in this sample. The CDR3 DNA follows: TGTGCCAGCAGTGTTGAGGGCAATCAGCCCCAGCATTTT. This translates into CASSVEGNQPQHF. J is TRBJ1-5 and V is TRBV2; no reliable D call. This CDR3 contains 13 residues. The V end was cut by 4 bases, the J end by 2 bases, with 6 bases between. Per germline, CDR1 SNHLY and CDR2 FYNNEI.

The rearrangement joins TRBV6-6 to TRBJ1-2, with 7 bases identical to TRBD1. In germline, CDR1 is MNHNY, CDR2 SVGAGI (reference sequence). V lost 2 bases to trimming and J lost 0 bases; unmatched junction nucleotides: 6. This CDR3 comprises 16 residues. The CDR3 bases are TGTGCCAGCAGTTACCGGGACAGCCACACTAACTATGGCTACACCTTC. Its translation: CASSYRDSHTNYGYTF.

The rearrangement joins TRBV9 to TRBJ1-1, with TRBD1 matching 10 bases. CDR1 SGDLS and CDR2 YYNGEE come from the germline V gene. The CDR3 length is 15 residues. V lost 2 bases to trimming and J lost 3 bases; unmatched junction nucleotides: 4. In DNA, the CDR3 is TGTGCCAGCAGCGTCGTTGACAGGGGGCACACTGAAGCTTTCTTT. It translates to CASSVVDRGHTEAFF.

The V and J genes are TRBV24-1 and TRBJ2-1; TRBD1 is a possible D gene (6 bases). The CDR3 has 16 residues. Germline assignment: CDR1 KGHDR and CDR2 SFDVKD. V dropped 0 bases and J dropped 1 base, with 9 bases sitting between them. The CDR3 loop is CATSDLKGESYNEQFF. The DNA of the CDR3 is TGTGCCACCAGTGATTTGAAGGGGGAGTCCTACAATGAGCAGTTCTTC.

The genes are TRBV10-3 and TRBJ2-2, with 7 bases identical to TRBD1. The V gene's germline CDR1 is ENHRY and CDR2 SYGVKD. V was clipped by 5 bases and J by 2 bases; unmatched bases: 2. The CDR3 is 14 amino acids. DNA for the CDR3: TGTGCCATCAGTCGGGACAGTAACACCGGGGAGCTGTTTTTT. Translation: CAISRDSNTGELFF.

To note about this clone: A junction end diverges from the germline sequence, so it may reflect a read error. This sequence joins TRBV12-3 or TRBV12-4 and TRBJ1-2; the match to TRBD1 covers 8 bases. The CDR3 sequence is 8 residues long. The DNA of the CDR3 is TGTGCCGGACAGGGCTCCACCTTC. Translating it yields CAGQGSTF.

This clone turned up a few times. The genes are TRBV2 and TRBJ2-2; D may be TRBD1 (6 bases). This CDR3 is 14 amino acids long. In germline, CDR1 is SNHLY, CDR2 FYNNEI. Trimming took off 7 bases at V and 2 bases at J, with 11 bases between the two ends. The CDR3 sequence is CASTGTQNTGELFF. Written as DNA, the CDR3 is TGTGCCAGCACCGGGACACAAAACACCGGGGAGCTGTTTTTT.

This clone occurred once. The chain has TRBV30 and TRBJ2-1; D not resolved. Looked up from germline, CDR1 is GTSNPN and CDR2 is SVGIG (reference sequence). The CDR3 sequence is 14 residues long. The V gene lost 2 bases and the J gene lost 4 bases, with 12 bases spanning the gap. The CDR3 protein is CAWSPSRPYNEQFF. CDR3 nucleotide sequence: TGTGCCTGGAGTCCTAGTAGGCCGTACAATGAGCAGTTCTTC.

The rearrangement joins TRBV5-1 to TRBJ2-1; no reliable D call. Germline V gene sequence: CDR1 SGHRS, CDR2 YFSETQ. This CDR3 region has 13 residues. V lost 0 bases and J 8 bases, leaving 9 bases between the germline ends. The CDR3 nucleotides are TGCGCCAGCAGCTTGGCAGGTTCTGATGAGCAGTTCTTC. Translating it yields CASSLAGSDEQFF.

The J gene is TRBJ2-5, the V gene TRBV27; 12 bases match TRBD2. Germline V gene data show CDR1 as MNHEY and CDR2 as SMNVEV (reference sequence). The CDR3 length is 15 residues. J lost 9 bases, V lost 6 bases, and 11 bases had no gene match. The CDR3, as DNA: TGTGCCAGCAGCCTTCGTGTACTAGCGGGAGGAGCCCAGTACTTC. The encoded protein is CASSLRVLAGGAQYF.

V usage is TRBV5-5 and J usage is TRBJ2-3; D is possibly TRBD1 (6 bases). V gave up 0 bases and J gave up 5 bases, with 19 bases separating them. Germline lookup yields CDR1 SGHKS and CDR2 YYEKEE (reference sequence). The CDR3 length is 17 residues. The CDR3 nucleotides read TGTGCCAGCAGCTTGGGGCAGGGGCTGGTCCCGGGAGATACGCAGTATTTT. It is translated as CASSLGQGLVPGDTQYF.

This sequence joins TRBV18 and TRBJ1-3; D gene ambiguous. V was shortened by 4 bases and J by 0 bases, with 10 bases between the two germline ends. The CDR3 covers 15 residues. Per the germline V gene, CDR1 is KGHSH and CDR2 is LQKENI. The CDR3 nucleotides are TGTGCCAGCTCACGTGCTGGGCTCTCTGGAAACACCATATATTTT. It encodes CASSRAGLSGNTIYF.

The J gene is TRBJ1-2, the V gene TRBV5-4; 7 bases fit TRBD1. In germline, CDR1 is SGHNT, CDR2 YYREEE (reference sequence). This CDR3 has 14 residues. V shed 1 base and J 4 bases; nucleotides not matched to a gene: 4. The CDR3 nucleotides read TGTGCCAGCAGCTTGCGACAGGGTCCCTATGGCTACACCTTC. Amino acid sequence: CASSLRQGPYGYTF.

This rearrangement joins TRBV5-1 to TRBJ2-7, with unresolved D. Germline CDR1 and CDR2: SGHRS and YFSETQ. Trimming cost V 5 bases and J 5 bases, with 14 bases left between them. The CDR3 covers 13 residues. CDR3 region: CASSPAGRDEQYF. CDR3 DNA: TGCGCCAGCAGTCCCGCAGGTAGAGACGAGCAGTACTTC.

The chain combines TRBV7-2 with TRBJ1-2; D is unclear. Trimming pared 0 bases from V and 6 bases from J, leaving 14 bases between. From germline, CDR1 is SGHTA and CDR2 FQGNSA. The CDR3 is 15 residues long. CDR3 sequence reads: CASSLAHPGRDGYTF. In DNA form, the CDR3 reads TGTGCCAGCAGCTTAGCGCATCCGGGAAGGGATGGCTACACCTTC.

The DNA for the CDR3 is TGTGCCAGCACCAACCGGGACAATACAGATACGCAGTATTTT. Translated: CASTNRDNTDTQYF. The chain employs TRBV7-9 and TRBJ2-3; perhaps TRBD1 as D (6 bases). V lost 7 bases to trimming and J lost 3 bases, with 14 bases between them. The CDR3 is 14 residues long. The germline V gene encodes CDR1 SEHNR and CDR2 FQNEAQ (reference sequence). Full variable domain (outside the CDR3, taken from reference TRBV7-9 and TRBJ2-3): DTGVSQNPRHKITKRGQNVTFRCDPISEHNRLYWYRQTLGQGPEFLTYFQNEAQLEKSRLLSDRFSAERPKGSFSTLEIQRTEQGDSAMYLCASTNRDNTDTQYFGPGTRLTVL.

The V gene is TRBV5-1, the J gene TRBJ2-3; perhaps TRBD2 as D (5 bases). V was pared by 0 bases and J by 2 bases, with 7 bases between. Germline CDR1 SGHRS, CDR2 YFSETQ. The CDR3 is 14 residues long. The CDR3 protein is CASSLEGDTDTQYF. The CDR3 bases are TGCGCCAGCAGCTTGGAGGGAGACACAGATACGCAGTATTTT.

The table lists this clone with a count of one. The chain combines TRBV19 with TRBJ2-5, with TRBD2 identical over 7 bases. V trimming: 6 bases; J trimming: 2 bases; junction bases outside the gene matches: 3. Looked up from germline, CDR1 is LNHDA and CDR2 is SQIVND (reference sequence). The CDR3 totals 13 residues. CDR3 sequence reads: CASSRDYQETQYF. CDR3 DNA: TGTGCCAGTAGCCGGGACTATCAAGAGACCCAGTACTTC.